This T cell receptor beta chain was documented in a study of T-cell reconstitution after alpha-beta-depleted transplantation in children. Unique molecular identifiers were incorporated when the TCRbeta library was constructed. TCRdb reprocessed the PCR reads via MiXCR and lists one record per CDR3 protein. This sample has about 110,000 distinct CDR3 sequences, with approximately 6% found just once. Germline V lookup: CDR1 KGHSH, CDR2 LQKENI. V dropped 6 bases and J dropped 4 bases, with 15 bases sitting between them. This CDR3 spans 14 amino acids. This clonotype was detected many times. The specimen comprised PBMCs, mostly from graft donor cells, sampled 360 days after TCRalphabeta/CD19-depleted stem cell transplant. The sequence derives from a male patient aged 2 to 10 who had a stem cell transplant for acute lymphoblastic leukemia, so the T cells may come from the graft donor. The chain uses TRBV18 and TRBJ1-1; D is uncertain. Written as DNA, the CDR3 is TGTGCCAGCTCTCTAGGGCGAGGCCTCACTGAAGCTTTCTTT. It translates to CASSLGRGLTEAFF.